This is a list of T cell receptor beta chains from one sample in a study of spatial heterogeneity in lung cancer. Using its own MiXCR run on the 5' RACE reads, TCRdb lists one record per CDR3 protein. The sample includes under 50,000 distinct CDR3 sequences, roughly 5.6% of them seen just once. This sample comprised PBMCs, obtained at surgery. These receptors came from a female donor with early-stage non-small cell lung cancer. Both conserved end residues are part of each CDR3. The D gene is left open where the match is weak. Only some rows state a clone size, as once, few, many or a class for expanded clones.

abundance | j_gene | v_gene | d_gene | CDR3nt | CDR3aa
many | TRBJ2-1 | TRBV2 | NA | TGTGCCAGCAGTGAAAGGGCCAACGGGAATGAGCAGTTCTTC | CASSERANGNEQFF
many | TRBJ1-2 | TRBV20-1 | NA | TGCAGTGCTCTTCGAGCGGGTTATGGCTACACCTTC | CSALRAGYGYTF
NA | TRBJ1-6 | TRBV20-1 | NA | TGCAGTGCTAGAGAAGGGCCGAGTAATTCACCCCTCCACTTT | CSAREGPSNSPLHF
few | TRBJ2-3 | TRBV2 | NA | TGTGCCAGCAGTGAAACCGATACGCAGTATTTT | CASSETDTQYF
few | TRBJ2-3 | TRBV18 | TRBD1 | TGTGCCAGCTCACCGGGGACAGGGGGCGCAGATACGCAGTATTTT | CASSPGTGGADTQYF
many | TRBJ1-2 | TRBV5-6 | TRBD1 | TGTGCCAGCAGCCCCACAGGGACAGGGGAAATCTATGGCTACACCTTC | CASSPTGTGEIYGYTF
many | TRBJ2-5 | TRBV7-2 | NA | TGTGCCAGCAGCTTATTCGGGAAAGAGACCCAGTACTTC | CASSLFGKETQYF
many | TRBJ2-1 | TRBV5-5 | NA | TGTGCCAGCAGCTCCTTCACGTCGTCCAATGAGCAGTTCTTC | CASSSFTSSNEQFF
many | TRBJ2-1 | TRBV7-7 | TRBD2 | TGTGCTAGCAGCTCGCATACTAGCGGAGAGCAGTTCTTC | CASSSHTSGEQFF
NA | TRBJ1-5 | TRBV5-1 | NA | TGCGCCAGCAGCTTGGAAGGCACCCAGCCCCAGCATTTT | CASSLEGTQPQHF
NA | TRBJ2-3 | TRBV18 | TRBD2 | TGTGCCAGCTCACACCCCACGGCTAGCGGTCCTCCCACGCAGTATTTT | CASSHPTASGPPTQYF
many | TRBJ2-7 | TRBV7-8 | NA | TGTGCCAGCAGCTTAGGGCCGGGCAGGCGACTCTGGGAGCAGTACTTC | CASSLGPGRRLWEQYF
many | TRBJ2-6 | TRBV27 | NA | TGTGCCAGCAGTCAGGATCTTAACAGGGCCAACGTCCTGACTTTC | CASSQDLNRANVLTF
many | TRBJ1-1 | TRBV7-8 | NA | TGTGCCAGCAGCTCGGTTAACACTGAAGCTTTCTTT | CASSSVNTEAFF
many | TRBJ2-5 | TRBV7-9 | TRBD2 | TGTGCCAGCAGTTTTAGCGGGGCCGGGGCAGAGACCCAGTACTTC | CASSFSGAGAETQYF
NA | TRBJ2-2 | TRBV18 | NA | TGTGCCAGCTCACCACTCGGGCAGACTACCGGGGAGCTGTTTTTT | CASSPLGQTTGELFF
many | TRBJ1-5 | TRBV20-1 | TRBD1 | TGCAGTGCTACCGGGACAGACAATCAGCCCCAGCATTTT | CSATGTDNQPQHF
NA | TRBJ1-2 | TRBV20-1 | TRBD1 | TGCAGTGCTAGCCCGGGACAGGGGGATGGCTACACCTTC | CSASPGQGDGYTF
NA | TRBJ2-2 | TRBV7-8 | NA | TGTGCCAGCAAAAGGGTTCCACGGGAGCTGTTTTTT | CASKRVPRELFF
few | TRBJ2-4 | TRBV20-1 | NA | TGCAGTGCTAGAGCACTTCAAACCGGACGTAAAATTCATGTTAGTAAAAACATTCAGTACTTC | CSARALQTGRKIHVSKNIQYF
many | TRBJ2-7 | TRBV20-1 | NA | TGCAGTGCTAGATTCCCGGGAATGAACGAGCAGTACTTC | CSARFPGMNEQYF
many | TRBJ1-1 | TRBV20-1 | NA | TGCAGTGCTAGATATCGGGGCAGAAGCACTGAAGCTTTCTTT | CSARYRGRSTEAFF
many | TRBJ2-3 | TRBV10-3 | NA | TGTGCCATCAGTGGGGATGACGCGAGCACAGATACGCAGTATTTT | CAISGDDASTDTQYF
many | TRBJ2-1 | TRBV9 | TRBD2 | TGTGCCAGCAGCGTCCCGACTAGCGGGCTCAATGAGCAGTTCTTC | CASSVPTSGLNEQFF
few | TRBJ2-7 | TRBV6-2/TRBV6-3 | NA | TGTGCCAGCACCCAGTTACGGGCAAGCCACTACGAGCAGTACTTC | CASTQLRASHYEQYF
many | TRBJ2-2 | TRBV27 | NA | TGTGCCAGCAGTTTGGTTGGGGCCGGGGAGCTGTTTTTT | CASSLVGAGELFF
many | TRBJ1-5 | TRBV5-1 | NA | TGCGCCAGCAGCCTAGACGGGGGGCAGGGCAATCAGCCCCAGCATTTT | CASSLDGGQGNQPQHF
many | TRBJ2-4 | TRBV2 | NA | TGTGCCAGCAGTGAACGGGGGAGGGGGACCAAAAACATTCAGTACTTC | CASSERGRGTKNIQYF
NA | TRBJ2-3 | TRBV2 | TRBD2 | TGTGCCAGCAGTGACAGGACTAGCGGGGCAGATACGCAGTATTTT | CASSDRTSGADTQYF
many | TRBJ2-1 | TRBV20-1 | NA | TGCAGTGCTAGAGAACAGACAGTTGAGCAGTTCTTC | CSAREQTVEQFF
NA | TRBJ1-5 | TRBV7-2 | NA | TGTGCCAGCAGACTAATGCAGGGGACGAATCAGCCCCAGCATTTT | CASRLMQGTNQPQHF
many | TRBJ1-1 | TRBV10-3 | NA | TGTGCCATCAGTTGGCAGGGGAGGGTGAACACTGAAGCTTTCTTT | CAISWQGRVNTEAFF
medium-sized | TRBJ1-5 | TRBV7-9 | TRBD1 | TGTGCCAGCAGCGGACAGGGGGTAAGAGATCAGCCCCAGCATTTT | CASSGQGVRDQPQHF
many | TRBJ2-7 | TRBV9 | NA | TGTGCCAGCAGCGACCATTGGGCCTACGAGCAGTACTTC | CASSDHWAYEQYF
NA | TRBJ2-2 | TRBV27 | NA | TGTGCCAGCAGTTTAGGGGGTCTCGGGGAGCTGTTTTTT | CASSLGGLGELFF
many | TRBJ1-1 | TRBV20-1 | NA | TGCAGTGCTCCACTTGGTGGGACCTTGGGGAACACTGAAGCTTTCTTT | CSAPLGGTLGNTEAFF
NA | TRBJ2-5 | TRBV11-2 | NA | TGTGCCAGCAGCCCCAGAGAGACCCAGTACTTC | CASSPRETQYF
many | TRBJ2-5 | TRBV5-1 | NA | TGCGCCAGCAGCCGCGACGCCGGGACCCTATCCGCCCAAGAGACCCAGTACTTC | CASSRDAGTLSAQETQYF
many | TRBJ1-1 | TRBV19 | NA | TGTGCCAGTAGTTCCCAGGGGACTGAAGCTTTCTTT | CASSSQGTEAFF
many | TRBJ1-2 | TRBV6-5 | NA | TGTGCCAGCAGTTACTCTTTGCAGGGTAACTATGGCTACACCTTC | CASSYSLQGNYGYTF
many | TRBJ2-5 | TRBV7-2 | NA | TGTGCCAGCAGCGAGGTCGAGACCCAGTACTTC | CASSEVETQYF
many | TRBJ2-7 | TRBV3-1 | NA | TGTGCCAGCAGCCGGACGGAAAGCTCCTACGAGCAGTACTTC | CASSRTESSYEQYF